The T cell receptor beta chain under discussion was sequenced for a study of T cell therapy after organ transplantation. Background on the study: T cells were expanded 2 to 3 weeks with 30 CMV class I/II epitopes. T cell doses, up to 6, came every 2 weeks; follow-up lasted about 27 weeks. Whole-study findings and limits: Confounding by concurrent antirejection or antiviral medications was not assessed.

The V and J ends lost 3 bases and 6 bases, in that order; junction bases with no gene match: 8. The CDR3 runs 16 residues. Germline CDR1 reads SGHAT; CDR2 reads FQNNGV. The method was immunoSEQ multiplex PCR; TCRdb's version includes in-frame clones alone and lacks a portion of them. Here the sample spans about 17,000 clones, 85% being singletons. Indicated time point: 20-29 weeks after completion of therapy. This clone appeared a single time. What it binds is unknown. The receptor was derived from a human patient who had received a solid organ transplant and had CMV disease. The graft donor may have given rise to some T cells. The chain is built from TRBV11-2 and TRBJ2-1, with 10 nucleotides matching TRBD2. The material sequenced was CD8+ T cells from blood, taken after autologous CMV-specific T cell therapy. In DNA form, the CDR3 reads TGTGCCAGCAGCTTCCCTAGCGGGAGTCTCAGCAATGAGCAGTTCTTC. Its protein is CASSFPSGSLSNEQFF.